This is a list of T cell receptor beta chains from one sample in a study of blood T cell repertoires in COVID-19. Libraries were prepared by immunoSEQ multiplex PCR; TCRdb keeps only in-frame clonotypes and omits some of them. In the table there are under 200,000 clones, 60% to 85% of which are singletons. The material sequenced was peripheral blood. These receptors were taken from a woman in her sixties or seventies with COVID-19, enrolled during active disease. CDR3s include the opening cysteine and the closing phenylalanine or tryptophan. D genes are given only for firm matches. The size entry is marked missing in some rows and otherwise reads once, few, many or a size class.

j_call v_call clone_size d_call cdr3_nt cdr3_aa
TRBJ2-1 TRBV28 NA NA TGTGCCAGCAGTTATCGCGATTGGTTCTTC CASSYRDWFF
TRBJ1-1 TRBV7-3 NA NA TGTGCCAGCAGCCTAAACGCAGGGGCCGCTGAAGCTTTCTTT CASSLNAGAAEAFF
TRBJ1-1 TRBV12-3/TRBV12-4 NA TRBD1 TGTGCCAGCAGTTTTAACAGGGGAACTGAAGCTTTCTTT CASSFNRGTEAFF
TRBJ1-2 TRBV2 NA TRBD1 TGTGCCAGCAGCAACAGGGGGAGTAACTATGGCTACACCTTC CASSNRGSNYGYTF
TRBJ2-1 TRBV13 NA TRBD2 TGTGCCAGCAGCTTAGTAGCTAGCGGGAGGGTAAATGAGCAGTTCTTC CASSLVASGRVNEQFF
TRBJ1-5 TRBV24-1 NA NA TGTGCCACCAGTGATTCGGGCAGGGGATCGTCGCAGCCCCAGCATTTT CATSDSGRGSSQPQHF
TRBJ2-3 TRBV6-6 NA NA TGTGCCAGCAGTTACTCGAGGATAAGCACAGATACGCAGTATTTT CASSYSRISTDTQYF
TRBJ1-6 TRBV6-5 many NA TGTGCCAGCAGATTGGGCCGGGGTTCACCCCTCCACTTT CASRLGRGSPLHF
TRBJ1-5 TRBV18 NA NA TGTGCCAGCTCACCAAACCAGGGTTCCAATCAGCCCCAGCATTTT CASSPNQGSNQPQHF
TRBJ1-6 TRBV2 NA NA TGTGCCAGCAGTCCACCTCTACAGAATTCACCCCTCCACTTT CASSPPLQNSPLHF
TRBJ1-2 TRBV7-9 NA NA TGTGCCAGCAGCTTACAGGGGATAGCTAACTATGGCTACACCTTC CASSLQGIANYGYTF
TRBJ1-1 TRBV2 NA NA TGTGCCAGCACCTATTCTGGGCGGGACACTGAAGCTTTCTTT CASTYSGRDTEAFF
TRBJ2-4 TRBV5-1 NA TRBD1 TGCGCCAGCAGCTTGGGGACAGGAGGAGTCGGGAACATTCAGTACTTC CASSLGTGGVGNIQYF
TRBJ1-4 TRBV5-6 NA NA TGTGCCAGCAGCTTAAGGGGCAGCCCCTCGGGAAAACTGTTTTTT CASSLRGSPSGKLFF
TRBJ2-7 TRBV18 NA NA TGTGCCAGCTCACCACTCGAGGGCTCCTCCTACGAGCAGTACTTC CASSPLEGSSYEQYF
TRBJ2-5 TRBV4-1 few TRBD2 TGCGCCAGCAGCCAAGCAGGAGCGGGGGCGGGGGAGACCCAGTACTTC CASSQAGAGAGETQYF
TRBJ2-3 TRBV9 NA NA TGTGCCAGCAGCGTAGGTGCGGAAAGTTCGCAGTATTTT CASSVGAESSQYF
TRBJ2-3 TRBV5-1 NA TRBD1 TGCGCCAGCAGCTTGGGTGACAGGGGAGTTGCAGATACGCAGTATTTT CASSLGDRGVADTQYF
TRBJ2-3 TRBV9 NA NA TGTGCCAGCAGCGTAGCGGGATCCGATACGCAGTATTTT CASSVAGSDTQYF
TRBJ1-2 TRBV7-9 NA NA TGTGCCAGCAGCCAGGTAGAGGGTGTTAGTGGCTACACCTTC CASSQVEGVSGYTF
TRBJ2-1 TRBV6-6 NA TRBD2 TGTGCCAGCAGTCCCCTAGCGGGGGGGCCCAATGAGCAGTTCTTC CASSPLAGGPNEQFF
TRBJ1-5 TRBV28 NA TRBD1 TGTGCCAGCAGCGACAGGGGGCAGGGGCCCCAGCATTTT CASSDRGQGPQHF
TRBJ2-3 TRBV10-1 many TRBD2 TGCGCCAGCAGTCCGGGACTAGCGGGGACAGATACGCAGTATTTT CASSPGLAGTDTQYF
TRBJ2-7 TRBV28 once TRBD1 TGTGCCAGCAGTTTACGCGGACAGGGTGGGGGCTACGAGCAGTACTTC CASSLRGQGGGYEQYF
TRBJ1-5 TRBV30 NA TRBD1 TGTGCCTGGAGTTTTACAGGGGGCAATCAGCCCCAGCATTTT CAWSFTGGNQPQHF
TRBJ1-5 TRBV7-9 NA TRBD1 TGTGCCAGCAGCTTTGGGGACAGTCAACAGCCCCAGCATTTT CASSFGDSQQPQHF
TRBJ1-3 TRBV2 NA NA TGTGCCAGCAGCGCCCGAGGAGGAGGCGGAAACACCATATATTTT CASSARGGGGNTIYF
TRBJ2-5 TRBV3-1/TRBV3-2 NA TRBD2 TGTGCCAGCAGCCACATGACTAGCGGGGGGAGAGAGACCCAGTACTTC CASSHMTSGGRETQYF
TRBJ1-3 TRBV7-2 NA NA TGTGCCAGCAGCTTATTGGGCAGGGGTGGTGGAAACACCATATATTTT CASSLLGRGGGNTIYF
TRBJ2-7 TRBV5-1 NA NA TGCGCCAGCAGCCTCTCCGGGGTGAGCTCCTACGAGCAGTACTTC CASSLSGVSSYEQYF
TRBJ1-4 TRBV14 many NA TGTGCCAGCAGCCAAGAGTTGGGAGGGTTGGGTGAAAAACTGTTTTTT CASSQELGGLGEKLFF
TRBJ2-2 TRBV11-2 NA NA TGTGCCAGCAGCTTAGGCCAGGGGAACACCGGGGAGCTGTTTTTT CASSLGQGNTGELFF
TRBJ1-5 TRBV7-9 NA TRBD1 TGTGCCAGCAGCTTAATAGGACAGGGGAATCAGCCCCAGCATTTT CASSLIGQGNQPQHF
TRBJ2-3 TRBV10-3 NA NA TGTGCCACCATAGCGGAACGCACAGATACGCAGTATTTT CATIAERTDTQYF
TRBJ2-7 TRBV5-4 NA TRBD1 TGTGCCAGCAGCTTGGGGGGACAGCACACCTACGAGCAGTACTTC CASSLGGQHTYEQYF
TRBJ1-1 TRBV15 NA NA TGTGCCACCAGCAGAGATTGGGGGGGCGTATGGACTGAAGCTTTCTTT CATSRDWGGVWTEAFF
TRBJ2-5 TRBV28 few NA TGTGCCAGCAGTTTAATTTTGGGGAGACAAGAGACCCAGTACTTC CASSLILGRQETQYF
TRBJ2-1 TRBV6-6 once NA TGTGCCAGCAGTTTCCTCTTGGCGCAGGGGAACAATGAGCAGTTCTTC CASSFLLAQGNNEQFF
TRBJ2-5 TRBV10-2 NA NA TGCGCCAGCAGTGAGGGGGCGGGAAAGACCCAGTACTTC CASSEGAGKTQYF
TRBJ2-7 TRBV6-5 NA TRBD1 TGTGCCAGCAGACCCGGGACAGCGGCAACCTACGAGCAGTACTTC CASRPGTAATYEQYF
TRBJ1-3 TRBV7-2 NA NA TGTGCCAGCAGCTTATCTCCAGGGGACTCTGGAAACACCATATATTTT CASSLSPGDSGNTIYF
TRBJ1-6 TRBV14 once NA TGTGCCAGCAGCCGGGGAGGGAACTTTTCACCCCTCCACTTT CASSRGGNFSPLHF
TRBJ2-5 TRBV7-3 NA TRBD2 TGTGCCAGCAGCTTAACGGGACTAGGGGCTCAAGAGACCCAGTACTTC CASSLTGLGAQETQYF
TRBJ2-6 TRBV19 NA TRBD1 TGTGCCAGTAGGACAGGGATGTCGCCTGGGGCCAACGTCCTGACTTTC CASRTGMSPGANVLTF
TRBJ1-6 TRBV28 NA TRBD1 TGTGCCAGCAGTCCCGACAGGGGGCGATGGAATTCACCCCTCCACTTT CASSPDRGRWNSPLHF
TRBJ2-5 TRBV2 NA NA TGTGCCAGCAGCTATACTCACCAGGGGGGTCAGTTTCAAGAGACCCAGTACTTC CASSYTHQGGQFQETQYF
TRBJ2-5 TRBV9 NA TRBD2 TGTGCCAGCAGCGCTTGGACTAGCGGACTACAAGAGACCCAGTACTTC CASSAWTSGLQETQYF
TRBJ1-1 TRBV6-5 NA TRBD1 TGTGCCAGCAGGCGTGAGGGGGCGAGTAACACTGAAGCTTTCTTT CASRREGASNTEAFF
TRBJ2-7 TRBV6-4 NA NA TGTGCCAGCAGTGAACTAGGAGAAGCCTACGAGCAGTACTTC CASSELGEAYEQYF
TRBJ2-1 TRBV6-2/TRBV6-3 NA TRBD2 TGTGCCAGCAGTTTCAGACTAGCGGGAGGGCCGAATGAGCAGTTCTTC CASSFRLAGGPNEQFF
TRBJ1-2 TRBV10-3 NA NA TGTGCCATCAGTTCCTCGACGGGGTATGGCTACACCTTC CAISSSTGYGYTF
TRBJ2-5 TRBV25-1 NA TRBD1 TGTGCCAGCAGTGAATATCGGGGACAGCAAGAGACCCAGTACTTC CASSEYRGQQETQYF